The 3 T cell receptor beta chains given below trace back to one sample, sequenced in a study of blood T cell repertoires in COVID-19. Using immunoSEQ multiplex PCR, the repertoire was profiled, and TCRdb retains in-frame clones only, with some absent. The data hold roughly 180,000 clones, with about four fifths observed a single time. Sequencing was performed on peripheral blood. The receptor set was obtained from a woman aged 40 to 50 with COVID-19, enrolled during active disease.

This rearrangement joins TRBV2 to TRBJ2-7; 8 bases agree with TRBD2. The germline V gene has CDR1 SNHLY and CDR2 FYNNEI. V lost 3 bases, J lost 6 bases, and 10 bases stayed unmatched. This CDR3 comprises 15 residues. DNA of the CDR3: TGTGCCAGCAGTGAGAGGAGCGGGAGTATAGGCGAGCAGTACTTC. Its protein product is CASSERSGSIGEQYF.

The CDR3 DNA reads as TGTGCCACCAGCAGAGATTCCAGCCTGGGGGGCAATGAGCAGTTCTTC. The encoded protein is CATSRDSSLGGNEQFF. The chain employs TRBV15 and TRBJ2-1, with D tentatively TRBD2 (6 bases). The CDR3 sequence is 16 residues long. The V end lost 0 bases, the J end lost 6 bases, and 15 bases lay between the germline ends. The germline CDR1 and CDR2 sequences are LNHNV and YYDKDF (reference sequence).

The chain has TRBV28 and TRBJ2-5, with 8 bases that match TRBD2. The germline V gene has CDR1 MDHEN and CDR2 SYDVKM. This CDR3 region has 14 residues. V was pared by 3 bases and J by 5 bases, with 5 bases of the junction left unmatched. The CDR3 sequence is CASSLRGADETQYF. The CDR3 DNA follows: TGTGCCAGCAGTTTGCGGGGGGCGGATGAGACCCAGTACTTC.